This T cell receptor beta chain was observed in a study of shared clonotypes between healthy human individuals. The CDR3 is 15 amino acids. Under the authors' procedure: ImmunoSEQ yielded junction-only sequences lacking quality scores, so filtering differed. Using immunoSEQ multiplex PCR, the repertoire was profiled, and TCRdb retains in-frame clones only, with some absent. D and trimming were read from the DNA, whereas the V and J calls and clone size are those reported in that table. The sample includes 2,500,000 or so clones, 90% to 95% of them seen just once. Specimen: naive CD4+ T cells from PBMCs. As to subset: CD45RA+ positively selected. The gene calls are TRBV21-1 and TRBJ1-2. TRBV21-1 is classified as a pseudogene. The TCR comes from a man aged 18 to 30 in good health. Some clones in this sample may be carry-over from other donors' samples. Here the CDR3 reads CASSKEGRCTYGYTF. In DNA form, the CDR3 reads TGTGCCAGCAGCAAAGAGGGCAGGTGCACCTATGGCTACACCTTC.